This TCR beta chain is from a study of cytomegalovirus exposure and HLA in healthy donors. Study-wide findings and caveats: Whilst most TCR sequences proved rare, a subset of public TCRs occurred across many donors. Subsequent analysis of the 120 or so validation repertoires found a tendency for first-cohort TCR clusters to co-occur. High specificity and sensitivity for cytomegalovirus status were reported for the classifier. The investigators catalogued about 170 TCR beta chains as cytomegalovirus-associated.

Only one count was recorded for this clone. No antigen is known for it. Germline-derived CDR1 and CDR2 are SGHTA and FQGNSA. With 0 bases removed from V and 6 bases from J, the gap between germline ends came to 9 bases. The CDR3 runs to 14 residues. Measured with immunoSEQ multiplex PCR; TCRdb has only the in-frame clones, and not every one. The sample has fewer than 85,000 clones; about 87% are singletons. The sequenced material came from PBMCs. This sequence originates from a woman in her late teens or twenties in good health and CMV-seropositive. The chain uses TRBV7-2 and TRBJ2-1; D not certain. The CDR3 here is CASSLAGRFNEQFF. CDR3 DNA: TGTGCCAGCAGCTTAGCCGGCAGGTTCAATGAGCAGTTCTTC.